This TCR beta chain was observed in a study of shared clonotypes between healthy human individuals. In this sample, this clone turned up a few times. V was cut by 4 bases and J by 4 bases, with 7 bases left in between. Germline CDR1 is SQVTM and CDR2 is ANQGSEA. This CDR3 is built from 11 residues. Methods used by the authors: With immunoSEQ giving junction-only sequences and no quality scores, filtering differed. Generated by immunoSEQ multiplex PCR, the TCRdb table keeps only in-frame clones and is missing some. V and J calls plus clone size are reproduced from that table; the DNA served to infer D and trimming. The data contain nearly 1,000,000 clones, approximately 76% of them singletons.

V gene TRBV29-1 combines with J gene TRBJ1-2; no definite D call. The sample consisted of memory CD4+ T cells sorted from blood. Subset noted: CD45RA-negative fraction. This TCR was recovered from a man aged 18 to 29 in good health. This CDR3 is CSVGAGYGYTF. In nucleotides, the CDR3 is TGCAGCGTTGGGGCAGGCTATGGCTACACCTTC.